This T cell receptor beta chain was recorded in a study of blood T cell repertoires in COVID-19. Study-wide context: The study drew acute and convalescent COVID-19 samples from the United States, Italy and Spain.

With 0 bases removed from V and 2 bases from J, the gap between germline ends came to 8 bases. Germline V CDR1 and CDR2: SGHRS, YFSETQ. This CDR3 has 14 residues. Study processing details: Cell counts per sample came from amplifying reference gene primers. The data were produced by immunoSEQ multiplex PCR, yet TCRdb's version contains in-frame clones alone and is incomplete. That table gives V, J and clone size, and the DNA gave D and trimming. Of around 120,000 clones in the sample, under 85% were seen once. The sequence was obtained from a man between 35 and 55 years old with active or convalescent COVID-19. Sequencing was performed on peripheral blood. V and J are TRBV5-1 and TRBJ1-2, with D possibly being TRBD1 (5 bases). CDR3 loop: CASSLEGPNYGYTF. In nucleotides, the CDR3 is TGCGCCAGCAGCTTGGAGGGGCCCAACTATGGCTACACCTTC.